The entry below describes one TCR beta chain. Its antigen is undetermined. The data are from a study of blood T cells in healthy people across ages. Points from the study as a whole: Relative to aged donors, long-lived donors carried more naive CD4+ cells and displayed higher diversity.

PBMCs numbering at least 6 million were isolated per sample. Looked up from germline, CDR1 is MNHEY and CDR2 is SMNVEV (reference sequence). This CDR3 spans 15 amino acids. With 0 bases removed from V and 7 bases from J, the gap between germline ends came to 10 bases. Using a J-beta primer mix together with a sample-barcoded 5' primer, a second PCR was run for about 6 to 11 cycles. TCRdb recomputed calls from the 5' RACE reads with MiXCR, one row per CDR3 protein. The sample gives roughly 410,000 distinct CDR3 sequences, roughly half of which show up once; about 54% is in the top ten. The receptor comes from a man aged 55-75 years in good health. The gene calls are TRBV27 and TRBJ1-6; D is possibly TRBD1 (6 bases). Sequenced material: blood. The CDR3 DNA reads TGTGCCAGCAGTTTATCCGGACAGATAAATTCACCCCTCCACTTT. It translates to CASSLSGQINSPLHF.